These 17 T cell receptor beta chains originate from one sample sequenced in a study of identical twins (dated by TCRdb to about 2016). Receptors were amplified or captured by 5' RACE. This sample was sequenced with an Illumina HiSeq 2000. The public reads were run again by TCRdb, first through fastp at Q25 and then through MiXCR, and only productive beta chains were kept. Records with the same CDR3 protein are collapsed into one entry carrying the most frequent genes and DNA. For this sample there are 1.5 million to 2 million distinct CDR3 sequences; around a third appear just once. Jointly, the top ten make up 0.25% to 0.3% of the sample. The sequencing sample was made of cord blood. These receptors all stem from a newborn girl in good health.

At least ten counts were recorded for this clonotype. The chain uses TRBV12-3 or TRBV12-4 and TRBJ1-2; a weak D match, TRBD1 (5 bases). The CDR3 runs 18 residues. Trimming shortened V by 5 bases and J by 0 bases, and 22 bases separated the two germline ends. For the CDR3, the DNA is TGTGCCAGCAGTCCCCGCCAAGGGACTACCCCACCTAACTATGGCTACACCTTC. It codes for CASSPRQGTTPPNYGYTF.

This chain joins TRBV6-1 and TRBJ2-1; D may be TRBD2 (6 bases). V lost 6 bases and J lost 1, with 22 bases in between. CDR3 length equals 18 residues. CDR1 MNHNS and CDR2 SASEGT come from the germline V gene. The CDR3 spells CASSRPSSTSQSYNEQFF. The CDR3 DNA sequence: TGTGCCAGCAGCCGCCCCTCCTCGACTAGTCAGTCCTACAATGAGCAGTTCTTC.

In its sample, this clonotype was seen a few times. The chain employs TRBV30 and TRBJ1-2, with 7 bases aligning to TRBD1. CDR1 is GTSNPN, CDR2 SVGIG, per germline (reference sequence). CDR3 length: 13 amino acids. V trimming: 3 bases; J trimming: 4 bases; junction bases outside the gene matches: 5. CDR3 protein: CAWSDRQGYGYTF. DNA of the CDR3: TGTGCCTGGAGCGATAGACAGGGCTATGGCTACACCTTC.

This clonotype was seen ten or more times. The genes are TRBV11-1 and TRBJ2-1; D uncertain. This CDR3 has 17 residues. Germline lookup yields CDR1 SGHAT and CDR2 FQDESV (reference sequence). V dropped 5 bases and J dropped 0 bases, with 17 bases sitting between them. CDR3 bases: TGTGCCAGCAGCCCAAAGAGCTCTACGAGCTCCTACAATGAGCAGTTCTTC. Its translation is CASSPKSSTSSYNEQFF.

For this clonotype: The junction and the germline gene differ at one end; a read error may be behind it. The chain has TRBV28 and TRBJ2-3; 7 bases fit TRBD1. Per germline, CDR1 MDHEN and CDR2 SYDVKM. The CDR3 length is 14 residues. CDR3 sequence (DNA): TGTGCCAGCAGACCCGGACAGGTCACAGATGCGCAGTATTTT. As protein: CASRPGQVTDAQYF. The full variable domain, its missing parts supplied by reference TRBV28 and TRBJ2-3, is DVKVTQSSRYLVKRTGEKVFLECVQDMDHENMFWYRQDPGLGLRLIYFSYDVKMKEKGDIPEGYSVSREKKERFSLILESASTNQTSMYLCASRPGQVTDAQYFGPGTRLTVL.

In this sample, this clonotype turned up a few times. This rearrangement joins TRBV28 to TRBJ1-5; perhaps TRBD1 as D (6 bases). V was pared by 8 bases and J by 2 bases, with 16 bases between. Germline values: CDR1 MDHEN, CDR2 SYDVKM. This CDR3 spans 15 amino acids. CDR3 coding DNA: TGTGCCAGCCGTTCTACAGGGAGAGGCAATCAGCCCCAGCATTTT. It translates to CASRSTGRGNQPQHF.

The V gene is TRBV4-2, the J gene TRBJ2-3, with 8 bases identical to TRBD1. CDR3 size: 18 residues. Germline V gene sequence: CDR1 LGHNA, CDR2 YNFKEQ. Trimming at V came to 5 bases and at J to 4 bases, leaving 17 bases not matched to a gene. The CDR3 DNA reads TGTGCCAGCAGCACTTCGACGTGGGCCAGGGGGCGTCCAGATACGCAGTATTTT. This sequence encodes CASSTSTWARGRPDTQYF.

J is TRBJ2-3 and V is TRBV2; 8 nucleotides agree with TRBD2. CDR3 size: 15 residues. Germline assignment: CDR1 SNHLY and CDR2 FYNNEI. V lost 2 bases, J lost 7 bases, and 8 bases stayed unmatched. Here the CDR3 reads CASSERGGTLYTQYF. Written as DNA, the CDR3 is TGTGCCAGCAGTGAACGGGGGGGCACCCTTTATACGCAGTATTTT.

This sequence joins TRBV6-1 and TRBJ1-1; D is ambiguous. The V gene lost 8 bases and the J gene lost 5 bases, with 15 bases spanning the gap. The CDR3 is 13 residues long. Germline V gene data show CDR1 as MNHNS and CDR2 as SASEGT. For the CDR3, the DNA is TGTGCCAGCCGGAGATCGATGCGGACTGAAGCTTTCTTT. Translated: CASRRSMRTEAFF.

Only a few counts were recorded for this clonotype. The rearrangement joins TRBV6-1 to TRBJ2-1, with D hard to call. The V end was cut by 0 bases, the J end by 7 bases, with 16 bases between. The CDR3 sequence is 16 residues long. Germline V CDR1 and CDR2: MNHNS, SASEGT. CDR3 residues: CASSEALWTARNEQFF. The CDR3 bases are TGTGCCAGCAGTGAAGCGCTATGGACGGCCCGGAATGAGCAGTTCTTC.

In its sample, this clonotype was seen a few times. V gene TRBV6-2 or TRBV6-3 combines with J gene TRBJ2-7; tentative D call: TRBD1 (6 bases). The CDR3 contains 15 residues. Germline values: CDR1 MNHEY, CDR2 SVGEGT. The germline V and J ends were trimmed by 2 bases and 2 bases, with 13 bases remaining between them. The CDR3 is CASSYPTGLTYEQYF. The CDR3 region has the DNA TGTGCCAGCAGTTACCCAACAGGGCTGACCTACGAGCAGTACTTC.

Only a few counts were recorded for this clonotype. The chain joins TRBV3-1 to TRBJ2-1, with 13 bases that match TRBD2. The ends lost 4 bases at V and 6 bases at J; junction bases unmatched: 9. The CDR3 sequence is 17 residues long. The germline gives CDR1 LGHDT, CDR2 YNNKEL (reference sequence). The CDR3 DNA sequence: TGTGCCAGCAGCCCCTGGACTAGCGGGAGAACTAGCAATGAGCAGTTCTTC. Residues: CASSPWTSGRTSNEQFF.

The V gene is TRBV27, the J gene TRBJ2-2; D uncertain. The CDR3 contains 14 residues. Trimming removed 5 bases from V and 0 bases from J, with 7 bases in between. Germline V gene lookup returns CDR1 MNHEY and CDR2 SMNVEV (reference sequence). The chain's CDR3 is CASSRGSNTGELFF. The CDR3 nucleotides read TGTGCCAGCAGTCGTGGGTCGAACACCGGGGAGCTGTTTTTT.

The rearrangement joins TRBV27 to TRBJ1-4, with D hard to call. The germline CDR1 and CDR2 sequences are MNHEY and SMNVEV (reference sequence). This CDR3 comprises 15 residues. Trimming stripped 5 bases from V and 4 bases from J, with 14 bases between. The CDR3 DNA sequence: TGTGCCAGCAGTCGAAACACCCGGGGTAATGAAAAACTGTTTTTT. Amino acid sequence: CASSRNTRGNEKLFF.

The CDR3 loop is CASSLGPTVTYEQYF. CDR3 DNA: TGTGCCAGCAGCTTGGGACCTACGGTAACCTACGAGCAGTACTTC. The chain recombines TRBV5-5 with TRBJ2-7; D uncertain. The CDR3 loop spans 15 amino acids. Germline loops: CDR1 SGHKS, CDR2 YYEKEE (reference sequence). V was pared by 0 bases and J by 2 bases, with 12 bases between.

This clonotype came up a few times. The genes are TRBV5-1 and TRBJ1-5, with D unresolved. V lost 0 bases and J 0 bases, leaving 7 bases between the germline ends. There are 15 residues in the CDR3. CDR1 is SGHRS and CDR2 is YFSETQ in the germline V gene. For the CDR3, the DNA is TGCGCCAGCAGCTTGGATGTCTCTAGCAATCAGCCCCAGCATTTT. Amino acids: CASSLDVSSNQPQHF. Complete variable domain (other parts from reference TRBV5-1 and TRBJ1-5): KAGVTQTPRYLIKTRGQQVTLSCSPISGHRSVSWYQQTPGQGLQFLFEYFSETQRNKGNFPGRFSGRQFSNSRSEMNVSTLELGDSALYLCASSLDVSSNQPQHFGDGTRLSIL.

The chain combines TRBV28 with TRBJ1-4; D is uncertain. Trimming left V 2 bases short and J 6 bases short, with 10 bases between. CDR1 is MDHEN and CDR2 is SYDVKM in the germline V gene. CDR3 size: 14 residues. In DNA form, the CDR3 reads TGTGCCAGCAGTTTAGGTGGGATGGATGAAAAACTGTTTTTT. Amino acids: CASSLGGMDEKLFF.